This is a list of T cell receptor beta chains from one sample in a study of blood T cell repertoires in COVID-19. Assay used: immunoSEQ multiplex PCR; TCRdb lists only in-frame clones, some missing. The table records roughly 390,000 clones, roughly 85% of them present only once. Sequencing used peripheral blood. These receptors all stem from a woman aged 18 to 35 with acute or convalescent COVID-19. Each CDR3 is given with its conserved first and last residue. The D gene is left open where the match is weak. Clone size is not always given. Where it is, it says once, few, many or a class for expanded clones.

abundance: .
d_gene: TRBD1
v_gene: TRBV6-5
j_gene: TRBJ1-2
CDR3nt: TGTGCCAGCAGTTACTCGGACAGGGGGCTCTATGGCTACACCTTC
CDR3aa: CASSYSDRGLYGYTF

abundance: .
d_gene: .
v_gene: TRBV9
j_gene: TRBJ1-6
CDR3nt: TGTGCCAGCAGCGACCACAGGGAGAGGACAAGGTCACCCCTCCACTTT
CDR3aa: CASSDHRERTRSPLHF

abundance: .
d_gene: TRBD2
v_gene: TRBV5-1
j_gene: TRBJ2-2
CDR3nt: TGCGCCAGCAGCTTGAGCGGCGGGAGAGCGGGGACCGGGGAGCTGTTTTTT
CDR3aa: CASSLSGGRAGTGELFF

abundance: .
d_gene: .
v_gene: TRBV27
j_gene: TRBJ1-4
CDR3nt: TGTGCCAGCAGTCTCCTTTCATTGGGGGCTCCTAATGAAAAACTGTTTTTT
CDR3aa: CASSLLSLGAPNEKLFF

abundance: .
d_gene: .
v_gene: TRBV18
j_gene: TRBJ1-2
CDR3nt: TGTGCCAGCTCACCACAGGGGGAGTACTATGGCTACACCTTC
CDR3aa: CASSPQGEYYGYTF

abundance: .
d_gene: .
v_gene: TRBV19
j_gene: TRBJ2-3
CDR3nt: TGTGCCAGTAGCCCCGCGAACACAGATACGCAGTATTTT
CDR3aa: CASSPANTDTQYF

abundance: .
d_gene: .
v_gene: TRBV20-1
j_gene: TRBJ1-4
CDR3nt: TGCAGTGCTAGTGAGCGCAGGGAAGGGTATGAAAAACTGTTTTTT
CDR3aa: CSASERREGYEKLFF

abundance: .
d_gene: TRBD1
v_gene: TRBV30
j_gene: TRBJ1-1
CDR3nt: TGTGCCTGGAATCGGGACAGGGGGCTGAACACTGAAGCTTTCTTT
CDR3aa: CAWNRDRGLNTEAFF

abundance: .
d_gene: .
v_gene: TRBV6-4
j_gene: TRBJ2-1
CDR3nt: TGTGCCAGCAGTGACACGGCGGCCTCCTACAATGAGCAGTTCTTC
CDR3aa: CASSDTAASYNEQFF

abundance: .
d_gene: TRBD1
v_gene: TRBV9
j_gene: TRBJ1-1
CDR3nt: TGTGCCAGCAGCGTAGCGGACAGGGGGCGCGAGGACACTGAAGCTTTCTTT
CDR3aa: CASSVADRGREDTEAFF

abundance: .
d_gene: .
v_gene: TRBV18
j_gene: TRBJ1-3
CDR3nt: TGTGCCAGCTCACCTGGAGACCCTGGAAACACCATATATTTT
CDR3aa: CASSPGDPGNTIYF

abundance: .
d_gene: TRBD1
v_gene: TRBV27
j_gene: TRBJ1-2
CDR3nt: TGTGCCAGCAGTTTGAGGACAGGACCTAACTATGGCTACACCTTC
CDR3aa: CASSLRTGPNYGYTF

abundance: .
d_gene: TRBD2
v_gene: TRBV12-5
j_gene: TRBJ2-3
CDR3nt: TGTGCTAGTGGTTTGGGCCTAGCGGGCTTCACAGATACGCAGTATTTT
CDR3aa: CASGLGLAGFTDTQYF

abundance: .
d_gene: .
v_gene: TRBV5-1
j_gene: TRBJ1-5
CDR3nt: TGCGCCAGCAGCTGGGGGGAGGGAAGCAATCAGCCCCAGCATTTT
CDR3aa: CASSWGEGSNQPQHF

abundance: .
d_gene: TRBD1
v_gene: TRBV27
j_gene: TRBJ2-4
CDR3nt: TGTGCCAGCAGTTTAGGGACAGGGGTCGAAGCCAAAAACATTCAGTACTTC
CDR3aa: CASSLGTGVEAKNIQYF

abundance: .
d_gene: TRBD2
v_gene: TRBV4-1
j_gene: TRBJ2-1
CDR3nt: TGCGCCAGCAGCCAGGCCTACTGGGAGCGGGAGGGGGTGGATGAGCAGTTCTTC
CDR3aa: CASSQAYWEREGVDEQFF

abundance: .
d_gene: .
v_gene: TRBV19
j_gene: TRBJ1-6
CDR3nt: TGTGCCAGTAGTGACGGGGATTCACCCCTCCACTTT
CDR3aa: CASSDGDSPLHF

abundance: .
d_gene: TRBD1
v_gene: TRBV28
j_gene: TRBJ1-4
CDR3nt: TGTGCCAGTAGGGACAGTCCTAATGAAAAACTGTTTTTT
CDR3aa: CASRDSPNEKLFF

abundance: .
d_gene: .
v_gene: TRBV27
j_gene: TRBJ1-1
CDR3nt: TGTGCCACAACAGGGAGGGACACTGAAGCTTTCTTT
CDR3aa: CATTGRDTEAFF

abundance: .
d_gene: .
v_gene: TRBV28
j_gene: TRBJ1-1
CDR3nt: TGTGCCAGCAGTTTTAGCGGGAACACTGAAGCTTTCTTT
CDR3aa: CASSFSGNTEAFF

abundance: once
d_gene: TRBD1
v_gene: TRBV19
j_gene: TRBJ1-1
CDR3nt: TGTGCCAGTAGTCGGCAGGACAGGGACACTGAAGCTTTCTTT
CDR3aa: CASSRQDRDTEAFF

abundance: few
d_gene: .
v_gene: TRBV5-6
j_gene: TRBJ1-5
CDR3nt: TGTGCCAGCAGCTCAGGGAGGCAGGCCAATCAGCCCCAGCATTTT
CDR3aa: CASSSGRQANQPQHF

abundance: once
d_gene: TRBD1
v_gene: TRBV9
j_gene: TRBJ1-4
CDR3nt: TGTGCCAGCAGCACTGGACAGGGGGTTAAGTCTGAAAAACTGTTTTTT
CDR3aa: CASSTGQGVKSEKLFF

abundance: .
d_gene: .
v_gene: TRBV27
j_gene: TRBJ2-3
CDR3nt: TGTGCCAGCAGTTCTTCCGGGGTTTGGGATACGCAGTATTTT
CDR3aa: CASSSSGVWDTQYF

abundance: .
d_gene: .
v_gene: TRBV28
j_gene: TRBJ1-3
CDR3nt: TGTGCCAGCAGTTTCTCAAGACTCTCTGGAAACACCATATATTTT
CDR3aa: CASSFSRLSGNTIYF

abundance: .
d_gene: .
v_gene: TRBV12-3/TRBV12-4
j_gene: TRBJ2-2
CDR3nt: TGTGCCAGCAGTTCCACTGCCGGGGAGCTGTTTTTT
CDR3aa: CASSSTAGELFF

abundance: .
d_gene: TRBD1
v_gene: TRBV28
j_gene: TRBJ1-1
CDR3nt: TGTGCCAGCAGATCACCGGGACAGGGGATGAACACTGAAGCTTTCTTT
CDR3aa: CASRSPGQGMNTEAFF

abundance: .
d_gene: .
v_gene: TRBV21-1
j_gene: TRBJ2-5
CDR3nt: TGTGCCAATAAATCGGCCGGGACAGGTCTAGAGACCCAGTACTTC
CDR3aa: CANKSAGTGLETQYF

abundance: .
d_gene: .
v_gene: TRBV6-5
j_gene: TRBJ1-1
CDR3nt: TGTGCCGCGGCTCCGATCCCGACAGGAGAACTCCGGTTT
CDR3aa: CAAAPIPTGELRF

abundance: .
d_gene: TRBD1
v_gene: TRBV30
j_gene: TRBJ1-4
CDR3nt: TGTGCCTGGAGGAGACAGGGGGTGGGGGAAAAACTGTTTTTT
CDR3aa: CAWRRQGVGEKLFF

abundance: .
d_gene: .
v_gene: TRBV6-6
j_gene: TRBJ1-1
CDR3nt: TGTGCCAGCAGTCTACAGGGCTGGAGCACTGAAGCTTTCTTT
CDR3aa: CASSLQGWSTEAFF

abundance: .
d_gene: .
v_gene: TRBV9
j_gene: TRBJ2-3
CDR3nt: TGTGCCAGCAGCTCCTCTACGAGCACAGATACGCAGTATTTT
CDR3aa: CASSSSTSTDTQYF

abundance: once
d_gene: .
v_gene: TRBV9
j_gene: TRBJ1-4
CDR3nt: TGTGCCAGCAGCGTAGCAGGGGCTAATGAAAAACTGTTTTTT
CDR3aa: CASSVAGANEKLFF

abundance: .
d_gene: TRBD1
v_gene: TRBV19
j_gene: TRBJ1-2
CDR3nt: TGTGCCAGTAGTACCCGGGACAGGGGTAGAGGCTACACCTTC
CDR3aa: CASSTRDRGRGYTF

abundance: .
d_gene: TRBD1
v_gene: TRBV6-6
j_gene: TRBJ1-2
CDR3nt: TGTGCCAGCCGACGACAGGGGAACTATGGCTACACCTTC
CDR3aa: CASRRQGNYGYTF

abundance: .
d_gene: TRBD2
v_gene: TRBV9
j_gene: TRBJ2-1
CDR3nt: TGTGCCAGCAGCGTAGGCGGGGGGGCCTACAATGAGCAGTTCTTC
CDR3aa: CASSVGGGAYNEQFF

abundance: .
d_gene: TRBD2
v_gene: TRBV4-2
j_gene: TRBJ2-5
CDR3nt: TGTGCCAGCAGCCAAGATTACCTAGCGGGAGAAGAGACCCAGTACTTC
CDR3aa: CASSQDYLAGEETQYF

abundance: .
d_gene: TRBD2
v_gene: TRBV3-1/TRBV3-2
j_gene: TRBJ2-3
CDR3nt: TGTGCCAGCGGCTGGCGGGAGGGGGCAGATACGCAGTATTTT
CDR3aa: CASGWREGADTQYF

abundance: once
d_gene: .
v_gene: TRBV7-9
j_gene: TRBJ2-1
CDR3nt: TGTGCCAGCAGCTTCCAAGACTTGAGGTTCTTC
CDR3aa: CASSFQDLRFF

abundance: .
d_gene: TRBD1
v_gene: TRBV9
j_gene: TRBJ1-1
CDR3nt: TGTGCCAGCAGCACGGGGACAGGTATCGTGAACGCTGAAGCTTTCTTT
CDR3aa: CASSTGTGIVNAEAFF

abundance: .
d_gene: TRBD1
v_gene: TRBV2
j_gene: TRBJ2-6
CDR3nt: TGTGCCAGCAGTGAAGAGAAGGCCAGGGGGACACCTGGGGCCAACGTCCTGACTTTC
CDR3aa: CASSEEKARGTPGANVLTF

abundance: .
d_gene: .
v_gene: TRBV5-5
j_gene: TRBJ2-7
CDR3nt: TGTGCCAGCAGCTTGGTCCGGAGCTCCTACGAGCAGTACTTC
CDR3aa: CASSLVRSSYEQYF

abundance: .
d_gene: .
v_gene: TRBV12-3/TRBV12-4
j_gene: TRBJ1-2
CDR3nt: TGTGCCAGCAGAGAGACAGGTTATAATGGCTACACCTTC
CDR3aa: CASRETGYNGYTF

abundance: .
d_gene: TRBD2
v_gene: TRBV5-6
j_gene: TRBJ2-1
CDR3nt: TGTGCCAGCAGCTTTGGTCGACTAGCGGGAGTGAAAGAGCAGTTCTTC
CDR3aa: CASSFGRLAGVKEQFF

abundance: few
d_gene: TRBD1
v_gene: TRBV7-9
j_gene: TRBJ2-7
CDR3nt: TGTGCCAGCAGCATTCTTACAGGGGGCATTTCTATGGACGAGCAGTACTTC
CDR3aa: CASSILTGGISMDEQYF

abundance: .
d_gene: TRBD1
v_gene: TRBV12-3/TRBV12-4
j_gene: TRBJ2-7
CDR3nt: TGTGCCTGCCAGATCGGGGACAGGGGAAGTCGTACCTTC
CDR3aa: CACQIGDRGSRTF

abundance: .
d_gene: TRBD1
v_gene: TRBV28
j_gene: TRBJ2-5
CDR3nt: TGTGCCAGCAGCGGACAGGATGTAGAGACCCAGTACTTC
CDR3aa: CASSGQDVETQYF

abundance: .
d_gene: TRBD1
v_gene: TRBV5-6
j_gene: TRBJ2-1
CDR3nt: TGTGCCAGCAGCATAGGGACAGGGCTCTACAATGAGCAGTTCTTC
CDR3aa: CASSIGTGLYNEQFF

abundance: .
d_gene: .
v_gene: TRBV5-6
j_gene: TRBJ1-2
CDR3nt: TGTGCCAGCAGCTTAGTTTCGGGGGTCTACACCTTC
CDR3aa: CASSLVSGVYTF

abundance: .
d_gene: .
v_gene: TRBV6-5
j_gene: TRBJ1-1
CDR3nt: TGTGCCAGCAGGGGCGGGGGCTCTGAAGCTTTCTTT
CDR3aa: CASRGGGSEAFF

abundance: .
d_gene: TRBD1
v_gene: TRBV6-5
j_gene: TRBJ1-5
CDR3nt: TGTGCCAGCTCTGGGGGCAGGGGGAAGCAGCCCCAGCATTTT
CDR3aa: CASSGGRGKQPQHF

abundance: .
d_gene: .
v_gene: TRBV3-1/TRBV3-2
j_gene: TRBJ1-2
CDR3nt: TGTGCCAGCAGCCAATGGTCGGTGGGCTACACCTTC
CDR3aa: CASSQWSVGYTF

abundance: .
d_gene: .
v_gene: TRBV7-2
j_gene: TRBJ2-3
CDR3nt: TGTGCCAGCAGCTTAAGTTCGCAGGGGGGATCGGATACGCAGTATTTT
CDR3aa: CASSLSSQGGSDTQYF

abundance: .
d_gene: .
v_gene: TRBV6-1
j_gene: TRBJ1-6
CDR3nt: TGTGCCAGCAGGGAGAATCGCTCCTATAATTCACCCCTCCACTTT
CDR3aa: CASRENRSYNSPLHF

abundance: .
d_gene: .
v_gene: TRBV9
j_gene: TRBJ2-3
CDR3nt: TGTGCCAGCAGCGTAGCTAGCGACAGCACTTCAGATACGCAGTATTTT
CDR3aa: CASSVASDSTSDTQYF

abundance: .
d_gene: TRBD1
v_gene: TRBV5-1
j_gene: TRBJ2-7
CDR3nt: TGCGCCAGCAGCACGGGGGGACAGGGGGCAAAGGAGCAGTACTTC
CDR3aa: CASSTGGQGAKEQYF

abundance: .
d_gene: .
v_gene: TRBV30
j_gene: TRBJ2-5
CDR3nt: TGTGCCTGGAGGGAAATACGGACAGACCAAGAGACCCAGTACTTC
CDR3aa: CAWREIRTDQETQYF

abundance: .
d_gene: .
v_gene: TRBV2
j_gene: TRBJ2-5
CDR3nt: TGTGCCAGCAGTGACGAGGGTTCAGGCGAGACCCAGTACTTC
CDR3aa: CASSDEGSGETQYF

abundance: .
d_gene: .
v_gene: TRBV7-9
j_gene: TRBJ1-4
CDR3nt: TGTGCCAGCAGCCTCATCGGGGGAGAAGAAAAACTGTTTTTT
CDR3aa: CASSLIGGEEKLFF